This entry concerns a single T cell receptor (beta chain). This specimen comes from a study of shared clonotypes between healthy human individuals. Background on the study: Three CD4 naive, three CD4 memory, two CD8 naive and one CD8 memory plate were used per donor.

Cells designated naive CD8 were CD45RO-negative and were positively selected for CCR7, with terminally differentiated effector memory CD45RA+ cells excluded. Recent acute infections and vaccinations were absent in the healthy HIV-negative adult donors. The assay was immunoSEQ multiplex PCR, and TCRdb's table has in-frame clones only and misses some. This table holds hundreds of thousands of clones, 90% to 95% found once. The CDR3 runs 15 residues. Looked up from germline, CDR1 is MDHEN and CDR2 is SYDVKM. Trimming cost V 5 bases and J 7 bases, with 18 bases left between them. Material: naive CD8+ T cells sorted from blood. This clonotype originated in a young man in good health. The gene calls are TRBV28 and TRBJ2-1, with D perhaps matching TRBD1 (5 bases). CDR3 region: CASSGVGAMRNEQFF. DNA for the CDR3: TGTGCCAGCAGTGGTGTAGGGGCGATGAGGAATGAGCAGTTCTTC.